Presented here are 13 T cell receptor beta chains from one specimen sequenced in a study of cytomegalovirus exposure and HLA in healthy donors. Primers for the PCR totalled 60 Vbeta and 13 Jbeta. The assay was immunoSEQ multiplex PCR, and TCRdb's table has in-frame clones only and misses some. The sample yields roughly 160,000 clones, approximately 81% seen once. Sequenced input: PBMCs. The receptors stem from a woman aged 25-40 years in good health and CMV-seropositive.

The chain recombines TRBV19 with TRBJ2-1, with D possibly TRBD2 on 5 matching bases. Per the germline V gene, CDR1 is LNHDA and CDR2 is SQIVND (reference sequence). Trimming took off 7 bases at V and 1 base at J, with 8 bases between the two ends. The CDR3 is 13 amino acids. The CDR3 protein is CASTSRSYNEQFF. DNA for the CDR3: TGTGCCAGTACTAGCAGATCCTACAATGAGCAGTTCTTC. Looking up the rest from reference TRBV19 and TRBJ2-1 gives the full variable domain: DGGITQSPKYLFRKEGQNVTLSCEQNLNHDAMYWYRQDPGQGLRLIYYSQIVNDFQKGDIAEGYSVSREKKESFPLTVTSAQKNPTAFYLCASTSRSYNEQFFGPGTRLTVL.

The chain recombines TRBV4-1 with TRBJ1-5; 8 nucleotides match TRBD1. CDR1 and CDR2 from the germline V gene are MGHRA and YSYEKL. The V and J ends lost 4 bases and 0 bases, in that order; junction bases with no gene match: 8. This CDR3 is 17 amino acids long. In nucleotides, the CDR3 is TGCGCCAGCAGCCCGTTTGGGACAGGTTATAGCAATCAGCCCCAGCATTTT. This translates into CASSPFGTGYSNQPQHF.

The CDR3 DNA reads as TGTGCCAGCAGTGAAATGGGTAGCGGGGCCTACAATGAGCAGTTCTTC. Translation gives CASSEMGSGAYNEQFF. This chain links TRBV2 with TRBJ2-1, with TRBD2 matching 8 bases. Germline CDR1 reads SNHLY; CDR2 reads FYNNEI. This CDR3 is built from 16 residues. V shed 2 bases, J shed 2 bases, and the junction held 5 bases outside the gene matches. The full variable domain, with the rest looked up from reference TRBV2 and TRBJ2-1, is EPEVTQTPSHQVTQMGQEVILRCVPISNHLYFYWYRQILGQKVEFLVSFYNNEISEKSEIFDDQFSVERPDGSNFTLKIRSTKLEDSAMYFCASSEMGSGAYNEQFFGPGTRLTVL.

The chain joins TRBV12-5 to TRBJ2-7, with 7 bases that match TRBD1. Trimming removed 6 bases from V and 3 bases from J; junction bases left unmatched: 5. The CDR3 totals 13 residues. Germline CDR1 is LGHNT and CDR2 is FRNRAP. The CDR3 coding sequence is TGTGCTAGTGGCCGCGACAGGGACTACGAGCAGTACTTC. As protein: CASGRDRDYEQYF.

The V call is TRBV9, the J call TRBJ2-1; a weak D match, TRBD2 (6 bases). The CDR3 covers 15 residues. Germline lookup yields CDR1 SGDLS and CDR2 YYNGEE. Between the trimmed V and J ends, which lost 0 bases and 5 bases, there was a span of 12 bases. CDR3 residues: CASSVEGWRDNEQFF. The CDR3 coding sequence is TGTGCCAGCAGCGTAGAGGGATGGAGGGACAATGAGCAGTTCTTC. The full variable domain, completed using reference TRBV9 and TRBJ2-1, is DSGVTQTPKHLITATGQRVTLRCSPRSGDLSVYWYQQSLDQGLQFLIQYYNGEERAKGNILERFSAQQFPDLHSELNLSSLELGDSALYFCASSVEGWRDNEQFFGPGTRLTVL.

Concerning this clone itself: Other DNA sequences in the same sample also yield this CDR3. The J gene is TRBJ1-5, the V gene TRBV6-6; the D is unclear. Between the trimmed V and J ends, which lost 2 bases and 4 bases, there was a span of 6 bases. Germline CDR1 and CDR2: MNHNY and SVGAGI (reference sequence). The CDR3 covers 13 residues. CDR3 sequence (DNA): TGTGCCAGCAGTTACCCGGGGAATCAGCCCCAGCATTTT. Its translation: CASSYPGNQPQHF.

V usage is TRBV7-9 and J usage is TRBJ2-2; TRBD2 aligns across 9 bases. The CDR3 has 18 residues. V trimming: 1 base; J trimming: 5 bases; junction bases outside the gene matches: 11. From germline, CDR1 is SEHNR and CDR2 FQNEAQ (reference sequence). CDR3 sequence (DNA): TGTGCCAGCAGCTTAGTTTCGTGGACTAGCGTTCGGACCGGGGAGCTGTTTTTT. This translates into CASSLVSWTSVRTGELFF.

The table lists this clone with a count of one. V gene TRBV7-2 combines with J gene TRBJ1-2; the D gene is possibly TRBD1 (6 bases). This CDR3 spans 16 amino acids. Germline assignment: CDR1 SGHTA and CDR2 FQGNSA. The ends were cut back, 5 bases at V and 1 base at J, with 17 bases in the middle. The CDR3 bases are TGTGCCAGCAGCACGTGGCCGGGACATAATAACTATGGCTACACCTTC. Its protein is CASSTWPGHNNYGYTF.

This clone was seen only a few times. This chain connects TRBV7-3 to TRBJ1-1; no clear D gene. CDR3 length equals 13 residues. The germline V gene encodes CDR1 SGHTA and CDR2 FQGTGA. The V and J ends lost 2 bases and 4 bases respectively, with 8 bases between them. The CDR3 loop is CASSLYGSTEAFF. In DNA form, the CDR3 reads TGTGCCAGCAGCTTATATGGCAGCACTGAAGCTTTCTTT.

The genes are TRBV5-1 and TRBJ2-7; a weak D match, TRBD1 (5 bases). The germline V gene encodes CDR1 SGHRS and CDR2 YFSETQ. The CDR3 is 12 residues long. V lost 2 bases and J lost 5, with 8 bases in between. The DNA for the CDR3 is TGCGCCAGCAGCTTCCAGGGCGACGAGCAGTACTTC. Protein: CASSFQGDEQYF.

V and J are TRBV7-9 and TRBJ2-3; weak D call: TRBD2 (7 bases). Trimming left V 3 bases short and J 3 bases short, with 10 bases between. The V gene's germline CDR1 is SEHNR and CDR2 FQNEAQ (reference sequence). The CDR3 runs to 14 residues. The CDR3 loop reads CASSLRGGTDTQYF. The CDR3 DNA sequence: TGTGCCAGCAGCTTGAGGGGGGGGACAGATACGCAGTATTTT.

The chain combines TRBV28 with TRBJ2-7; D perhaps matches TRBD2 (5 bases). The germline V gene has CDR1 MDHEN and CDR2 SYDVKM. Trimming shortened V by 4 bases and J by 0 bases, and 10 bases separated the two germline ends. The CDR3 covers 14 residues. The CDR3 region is CASSWPGSSYEQYF. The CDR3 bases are TGTGCCAGCAGTTGGCCGGGGAGCTCCTACGAGCAGTACTTC. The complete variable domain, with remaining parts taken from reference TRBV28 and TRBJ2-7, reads DVKVTQSSRYLVKRTGEKVFLECVQDMDHENMFWYRQDPGLGLRLIYFSYDVKMKEKGDIPEGYSVSREKKERFSLILESASTNQTSMYLCASSWPGSSYEQYFGPGTRLTVT.

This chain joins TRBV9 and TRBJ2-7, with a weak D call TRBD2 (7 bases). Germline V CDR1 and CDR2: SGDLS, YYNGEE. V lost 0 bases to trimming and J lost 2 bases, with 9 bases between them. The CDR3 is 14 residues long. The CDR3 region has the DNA TGTGCCAGCAGCGTAGGCGGGGGCCCCTACGAGCAGTACTTC. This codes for CASSVGGGPYEQYF.